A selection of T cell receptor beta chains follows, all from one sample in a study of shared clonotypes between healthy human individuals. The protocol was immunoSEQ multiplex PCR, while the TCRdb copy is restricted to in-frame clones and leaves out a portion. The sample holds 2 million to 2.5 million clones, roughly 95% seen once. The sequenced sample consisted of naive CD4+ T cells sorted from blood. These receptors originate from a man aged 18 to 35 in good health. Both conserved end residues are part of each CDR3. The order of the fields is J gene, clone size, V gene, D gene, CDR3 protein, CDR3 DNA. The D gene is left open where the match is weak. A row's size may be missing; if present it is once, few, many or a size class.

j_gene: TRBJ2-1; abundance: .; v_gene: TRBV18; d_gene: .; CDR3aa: CASSPASYEQFF; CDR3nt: TGTGCCAGCTCACCCGCCTCCTATGAGCAGTTCTTC
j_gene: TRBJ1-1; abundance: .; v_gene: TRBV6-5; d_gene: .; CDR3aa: CASRTGGGTEAFF; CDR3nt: TGTGCCAGCAGGACCGGGGGGGGCACTGAAGCTTTCTTT
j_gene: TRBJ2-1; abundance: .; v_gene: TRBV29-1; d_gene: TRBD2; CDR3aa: CSVPMASGGLYYNEQFF; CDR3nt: TGCAGCGTCCCTATGGCAAGCGGGGGACTATATTACAATGAGCAGTTCTTC
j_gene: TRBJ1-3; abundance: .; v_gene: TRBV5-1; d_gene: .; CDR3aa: CASSPGVGLEVYTIYF; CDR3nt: TGCGCCAGCAGCCCCGGAGTCGGCCTCGAGGTGTACACCATATATTTT
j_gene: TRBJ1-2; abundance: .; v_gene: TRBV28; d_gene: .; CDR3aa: CASSSPPLRRYTF; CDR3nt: TGTGCCAGCAGTTCCCCCCCGCTCCGTCGCTACACCTTC
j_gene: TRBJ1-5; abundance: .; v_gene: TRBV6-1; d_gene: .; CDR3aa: CASGKTHLSNQPQHF; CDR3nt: TGTGCCAGCGGAAAAACACACCTTAGCAATCAGCCCCAGCATTTT
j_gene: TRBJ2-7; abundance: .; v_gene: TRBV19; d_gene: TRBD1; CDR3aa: CASSPMRGGRPYEQYF; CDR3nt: TGTGCCAGTAGTCCCATGAGAGGGGGCCGACCCTACGAGCAGTACTTC
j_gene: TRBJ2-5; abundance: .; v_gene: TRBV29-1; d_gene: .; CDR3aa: CSVGIETQYF; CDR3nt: TGCAGCGTAGGGATAGAGACCCAGTACTTC
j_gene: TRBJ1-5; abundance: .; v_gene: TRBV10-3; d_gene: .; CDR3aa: CAISQGSSSNQPQHF; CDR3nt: TGTGCCATCAGCCAGGGGAGCAGTAGCAATCAGCCCCAGCATTTT
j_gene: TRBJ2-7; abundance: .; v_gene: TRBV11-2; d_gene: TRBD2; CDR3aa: CASSSLPSGIKYF; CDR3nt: TGTGCCAGCAGCTCACTCCCTAGCGGTATTAAGTACTTC
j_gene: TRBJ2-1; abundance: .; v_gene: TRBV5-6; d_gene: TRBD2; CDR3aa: CASRSPGTSGPYSYNEQFF; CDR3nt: TGTGCCAGCAGATCGCCCGGGACTAGCGGGCCCTATTCCTACAATGAGCAGTTCTTC
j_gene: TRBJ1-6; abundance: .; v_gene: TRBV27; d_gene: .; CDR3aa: CASVWRQGTNSPLHF; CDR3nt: TGTGCCAGCGTCTGGAGGCAGGGTACTAATTCACCCCTCCACTTT
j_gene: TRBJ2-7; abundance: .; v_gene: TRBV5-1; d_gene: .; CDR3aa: CASSLGLEALSYEQYF; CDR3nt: TGCGCCAGCAGCTTGGGGCTGGAGGCCCTCTCCTACGAGCAGTACTTC
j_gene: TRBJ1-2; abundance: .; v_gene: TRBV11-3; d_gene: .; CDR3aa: CASSLDRIGAEGYTF; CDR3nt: TGTGCCAGCAGCTTAGATCGTATCGGGGCTGAAGGCTACACCTTC
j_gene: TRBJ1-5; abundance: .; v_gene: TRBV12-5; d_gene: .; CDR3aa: CASGLVGEPLYPQHF; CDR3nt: TGTGCTAGTGGTTTGGTAGGCGAACCCCTTTATCCCCAGCATTTT
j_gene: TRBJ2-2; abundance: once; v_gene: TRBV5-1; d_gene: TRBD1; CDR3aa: CASSLYWTGDNTGELFF; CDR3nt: TGCGCCAGCAGCTTGTACTGGACAGGGGACAACACCGGGGAGCTGTTTTTT
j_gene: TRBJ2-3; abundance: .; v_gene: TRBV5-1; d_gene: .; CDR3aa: CASSFALSLADTQYF; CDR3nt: TGCGCCAGCAGCTTTGCCTTAAGTCTGGCAGATACGCAGTATTTT
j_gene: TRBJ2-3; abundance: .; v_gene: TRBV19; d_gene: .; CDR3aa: CASSTGTDTQYF; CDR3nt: TGTGCCAGTAGTACTGGGACAGATACGCAGTATTTT
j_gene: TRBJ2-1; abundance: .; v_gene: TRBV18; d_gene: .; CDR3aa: CASSPQLHEQFF; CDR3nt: TGTGCCAGCTCCCCACAGCTCCATGAGCAGTTCTTC
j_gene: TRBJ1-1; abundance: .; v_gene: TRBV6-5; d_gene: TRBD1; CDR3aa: CASSYGTVDTEAFF; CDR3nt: TGTGCCAGCAGTTACGGGACAGTAGACACTGAAGCTTTCTTT
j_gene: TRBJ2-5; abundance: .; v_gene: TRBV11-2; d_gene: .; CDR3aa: CASSFSDGMGIAQYF; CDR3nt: TGTGCCAGCAGCTTTTCGGACGGAATGGGGATCGCCCAGTACTTC
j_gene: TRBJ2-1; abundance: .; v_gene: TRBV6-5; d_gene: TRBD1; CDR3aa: CASSPGQVLRNEQFF; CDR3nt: TGTGCCAGCAGCCCAGGACAGGTCCTTAGGAATGAGCAGTTCTTC
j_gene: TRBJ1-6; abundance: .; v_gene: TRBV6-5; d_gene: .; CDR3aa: CASRIQGSYNSPLHF; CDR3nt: TGTGCCAGCAGGATACAGGGTTCCTATAATTCACCCCTCCACTTT
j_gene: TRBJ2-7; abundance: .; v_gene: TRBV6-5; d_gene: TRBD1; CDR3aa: CASAPGQGISEQYF; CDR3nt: TGTGCCAGCGCGCCGGGACAGGGGATTTCCGAGCAGTACTTC
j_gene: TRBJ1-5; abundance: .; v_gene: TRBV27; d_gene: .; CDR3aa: CASSPSYGVSNQPQHF; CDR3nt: TGTGCCAGCAGCCCGAGTTACGGAGTCTCCAATCAGCCCCAGCATTTT
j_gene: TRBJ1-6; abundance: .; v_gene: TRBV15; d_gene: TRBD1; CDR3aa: CATSRQGVNSPLHF; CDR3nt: TGTGCCACCAGCAGACAGGGGGTGAATTCACCCCTCCACTTT
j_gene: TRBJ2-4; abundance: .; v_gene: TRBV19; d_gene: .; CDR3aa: CASTPVLAKNIQYF; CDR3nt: TGTGCCAGTACCCCCGTTCTAGCCAAAAACATTCAGTACTTC
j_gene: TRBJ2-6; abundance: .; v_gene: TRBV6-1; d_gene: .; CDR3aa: CASSSQGPGANVLTF; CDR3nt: TGTGCCAGCAGCTCACAGGGTCCTGGGGCCAACGTCCTGACTTTC
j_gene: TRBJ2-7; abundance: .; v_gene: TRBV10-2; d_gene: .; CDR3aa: CASSGGNEQYF; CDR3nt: TGCGCCAGCAGTGGGGGCAACGAGCAGTACTTC
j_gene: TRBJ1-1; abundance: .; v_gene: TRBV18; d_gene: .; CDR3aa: CASSPLPGHTEAFF; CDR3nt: TGTGCCAGCTCACCCCTCCCAGGGCACACTGAAGCTTTCTTT
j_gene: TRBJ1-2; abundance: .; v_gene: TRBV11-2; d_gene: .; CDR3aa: CASSFLSGPNYGYTF; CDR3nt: TGTGCCAGCAGCTTTCTCAGTGGTCCTAACTATGGCTACACCTTC
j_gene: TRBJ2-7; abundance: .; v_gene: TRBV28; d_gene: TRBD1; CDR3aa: CASSASDRGLYEQYF; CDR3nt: TGTGCCAGCAGTGCTAGTGACAGGGGGCTATACGAGCAGTACTTC
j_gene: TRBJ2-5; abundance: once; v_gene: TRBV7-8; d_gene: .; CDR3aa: CAGRRGNQETQYF; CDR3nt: TGTGCCGGACGACGGGGGAACCAAGAGACCCAGTACTTC
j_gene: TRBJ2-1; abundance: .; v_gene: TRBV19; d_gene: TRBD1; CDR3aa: CASRLDRGWDNEQFF; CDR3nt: TGTGCCAGTAGGCTTGACAGGGGATGGGACAATGAGCAGTTCTTC
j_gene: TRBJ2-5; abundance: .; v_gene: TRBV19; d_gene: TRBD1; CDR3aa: CASSTGQGGQETQYF; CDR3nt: TGTGCCAGTAGTACCGGACAGGGGGGTCAAGAGACCCAGTACTTC
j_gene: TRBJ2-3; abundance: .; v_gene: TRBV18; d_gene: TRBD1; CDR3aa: CASSPRDRGGDTQYF; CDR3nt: TGTGCCAGCTCACCCCGGGACAGGGGAGGAGATACGCAGTATTTT
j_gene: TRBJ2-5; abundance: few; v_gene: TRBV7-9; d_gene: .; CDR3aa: CASSAGETQYF; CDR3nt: TGTGCCAGCAGCGCCGGGGAGACCCAGTACTTC
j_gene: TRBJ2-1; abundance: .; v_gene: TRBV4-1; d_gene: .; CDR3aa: CASSQLGRASYNEQFF; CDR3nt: TGCGCCAGCAGCCAGCTAGGGCGGGCCTCCTACAATGAGCAGTTCTTC
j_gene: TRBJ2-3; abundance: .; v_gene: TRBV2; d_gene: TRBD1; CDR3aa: CASEGQGTDTQYF; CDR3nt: TGTGCCAGTGAGGGACAGGGGACAGATACGCAGTATTTT
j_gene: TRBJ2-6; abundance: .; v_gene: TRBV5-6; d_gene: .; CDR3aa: CASSLIDRPRSGANVLTF; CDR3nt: TGTGCCAGCAGCTTAATAGACAGGCCACGCTCTGGGGCCAACGTCCTGACTTTC
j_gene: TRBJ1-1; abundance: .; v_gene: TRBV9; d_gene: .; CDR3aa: CASSAPSGQMNTEAFF; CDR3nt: TGTGCCAGCAGCGCCCCATCGGGACAAATGAACACTGAAGCTTTCTTT
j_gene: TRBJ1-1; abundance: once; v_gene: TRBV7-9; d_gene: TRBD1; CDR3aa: CASSLPGQTGTEAFF; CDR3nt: TGTGCCAGCAGCTTACCGGGACAGACTGGGACTGAAGCTTTCTTT
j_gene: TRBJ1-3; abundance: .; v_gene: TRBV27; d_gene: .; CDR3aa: CASQVRGSSGNTIYF; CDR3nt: TGTGCCAGCCAGGTACGGGGAAGCTCTGGAAACACCATATATTTT
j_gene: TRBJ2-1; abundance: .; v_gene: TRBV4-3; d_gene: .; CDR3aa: CASSQGTSPYNEQFF; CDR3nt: TGCGCCAGCAGCCAAGGGACCTCACCGTACAATGAGCAGTTCTTC
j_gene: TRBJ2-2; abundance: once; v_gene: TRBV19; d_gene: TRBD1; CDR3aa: CASRPGQEAGELFF; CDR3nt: TGTGCCAGTAGACCGGGACAGGAGGCCGGGGAGCTGTTTTTT
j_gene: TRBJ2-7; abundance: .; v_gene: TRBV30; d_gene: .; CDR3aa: CAWSYDGYEQYF; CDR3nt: TGTGCCTGGAGCTACGACGGTTACGAGCAGTACTTC
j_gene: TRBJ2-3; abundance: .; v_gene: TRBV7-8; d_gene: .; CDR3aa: CASSLRDRTKGGGQYF; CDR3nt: TGTGCCAGCAGCCTTCGGGACCGAACGAAAGGGGGTGGGCAGTATTTT
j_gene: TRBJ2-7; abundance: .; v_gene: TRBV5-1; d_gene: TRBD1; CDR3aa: CASSPPGTGTRSF; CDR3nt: TGCGCCAGCAGCCCTCCCGGGACAGGGACGAGAAGCTTC
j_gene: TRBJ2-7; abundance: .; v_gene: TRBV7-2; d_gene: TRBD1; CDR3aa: CASSLAGTGAYEQYF; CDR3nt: TGTGCCAGCAGCTTAGCGGGGACAGGGGCCTACGAGCAGTACTTC
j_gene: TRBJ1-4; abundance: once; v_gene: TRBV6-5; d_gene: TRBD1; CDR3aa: CASSYTGQGPGKLFF; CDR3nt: TGTGCCAGCAGTTACACCGGACAGGGCCCCGGAAAACTGTTTTTT
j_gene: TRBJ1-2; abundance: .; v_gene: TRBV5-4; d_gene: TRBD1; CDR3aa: CASSPGGGYGYTF; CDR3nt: TGTGCCAGCAGCCCAGGGGGAGGCTATGGCTACACCTTC
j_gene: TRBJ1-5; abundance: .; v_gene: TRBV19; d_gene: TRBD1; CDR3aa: CASSIRQGAVLSNQPQHF; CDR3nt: TGTGCCAGTAGTATCCGGCAGGGGGCTGTACTTAGCAATCAGCCCCAGCATTTT
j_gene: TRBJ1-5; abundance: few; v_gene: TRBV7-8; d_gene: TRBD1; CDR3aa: CASSSTGDRQPQHF; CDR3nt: TGTGCCAGCAGCTCAACAGGGGACCGGCAGCCCCAGCATTTT
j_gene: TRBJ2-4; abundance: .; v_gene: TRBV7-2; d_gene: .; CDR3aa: CASSSRGNIQYF; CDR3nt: TGTGCCAGCAGCTCGCGGGGAAACATTCAGTACTTC